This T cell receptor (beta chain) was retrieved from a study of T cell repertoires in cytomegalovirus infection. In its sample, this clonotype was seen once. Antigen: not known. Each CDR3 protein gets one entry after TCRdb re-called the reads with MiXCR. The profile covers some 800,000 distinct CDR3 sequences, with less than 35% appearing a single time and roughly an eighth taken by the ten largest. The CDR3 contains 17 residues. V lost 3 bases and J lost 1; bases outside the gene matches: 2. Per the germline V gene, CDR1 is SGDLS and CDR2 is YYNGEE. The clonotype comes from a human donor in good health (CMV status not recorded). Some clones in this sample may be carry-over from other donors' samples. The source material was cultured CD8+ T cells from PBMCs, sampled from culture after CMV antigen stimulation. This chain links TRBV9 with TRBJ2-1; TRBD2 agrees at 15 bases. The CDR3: CASSGGLAGGSYNEQFF. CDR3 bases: TGTGCCAGCAGCGGGGGACTAGCGGGGGGTTCCTACAATGAGCAGTTCTTC.